This T cell receptor beta chain originates from a study of blood T cell repertoires in COVID-19. Study-level information: T cells, B-cell-depleted T cells, or PBMCs provided the cDNA or gDNA that served as material.

In the authors' workflow: Quantification of nucleated cells was approximated via reference gene primer amplification. Clones were read by immunoSEQ multiplex PCR, and TCRdb kept only the in-frame ones, dropping some. V, J and clone size were drawn from that table, and D and trimming were deduced from the DNA. Here the sample spans some 250,000 clones, about 86% being singletons. The ends were cut back, 3 bases at V and 7 bases at J, with 22 bases in the middle. This CDR3 spans 16 amino acids. Germline values: CDR1 SGHNT, CDR2 YYREEE (reference sequence). The chain links TRBV5-4 to TRBJ1-1; possible D gene TRBD1, 6 bases. Sequenced input: peripheral blood. The origin of this receptor is a man older than 75 with acute or convalescent COVID-19. CDR3 residues: CASSSGRGQNLYEAFF. The CDR3 DNA reads as TGTGCCAGCAGCTCCGGCCGCGGACAGAATCTTTATGAAGCTTTCTTT.